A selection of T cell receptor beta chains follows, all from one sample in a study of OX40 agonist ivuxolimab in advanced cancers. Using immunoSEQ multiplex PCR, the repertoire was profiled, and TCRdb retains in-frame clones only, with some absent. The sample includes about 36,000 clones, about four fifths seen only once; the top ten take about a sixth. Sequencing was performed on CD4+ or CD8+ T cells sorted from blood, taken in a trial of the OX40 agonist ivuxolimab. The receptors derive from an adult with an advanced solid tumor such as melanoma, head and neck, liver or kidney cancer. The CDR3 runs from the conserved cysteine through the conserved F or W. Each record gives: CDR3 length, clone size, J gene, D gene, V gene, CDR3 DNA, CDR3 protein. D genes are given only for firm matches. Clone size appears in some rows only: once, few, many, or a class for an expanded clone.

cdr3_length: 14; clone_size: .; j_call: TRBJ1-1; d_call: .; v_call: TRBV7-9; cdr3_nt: TGTGCCAGCAGCCCGGGCGGACGCCTTCTTGGAGCTTTCTTT; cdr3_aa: CASSPGGRLLGAFF
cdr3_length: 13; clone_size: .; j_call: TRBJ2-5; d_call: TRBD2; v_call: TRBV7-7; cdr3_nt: TGTGCTAGCAGCAGACGGGGGGAGGAGACCCAGTACTTC; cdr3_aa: CASSRRGEETQYF
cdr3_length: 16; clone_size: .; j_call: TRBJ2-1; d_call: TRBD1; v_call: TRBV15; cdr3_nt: TGTGCCACCACAGTCTTGGGGGACAGGATAAAAAATGAGCAGTTCTTC; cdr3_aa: CATTVLGDRIKNEQFF
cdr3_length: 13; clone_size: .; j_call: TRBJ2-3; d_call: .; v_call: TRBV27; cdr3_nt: TGTGCCAGCACAGGGTTTGGGACAGATACGCAGTATTTT; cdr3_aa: CASTGFGTDTQYF
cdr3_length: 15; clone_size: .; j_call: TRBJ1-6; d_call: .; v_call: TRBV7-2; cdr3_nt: TGTGCCAGCAGCCTCCCGGGGGGCCTTAATTCACCCCTCCACTTT; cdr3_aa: CASSLPGGLNSPLHF
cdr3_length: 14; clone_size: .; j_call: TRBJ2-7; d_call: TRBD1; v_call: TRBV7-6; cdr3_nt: TGTGCCAGCAGCCCTTGGACAGGGGGGGACGAGCAGTACTTC; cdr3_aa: CASSPWTGGDEQYF
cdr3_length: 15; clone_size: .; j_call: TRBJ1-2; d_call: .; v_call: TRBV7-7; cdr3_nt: TGTGCCAGCAGCAGAGACTGCCGAAAGACCTATGGCTACACCTTC; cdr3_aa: CASSRDCRKTYGYTF
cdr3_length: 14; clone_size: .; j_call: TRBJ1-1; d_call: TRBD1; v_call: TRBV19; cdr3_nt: TGTGCCAGTAGTATCGGACAGGGTAACACTGAAGCTTTCTTT; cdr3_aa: CASSIGQGNTEAFF
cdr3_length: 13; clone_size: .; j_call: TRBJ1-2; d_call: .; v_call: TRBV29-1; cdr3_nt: TGCAGCGTTGAAGATGGCGAGACTAGGGGCTACACCTTC; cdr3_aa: CSVEDGETRGYTF
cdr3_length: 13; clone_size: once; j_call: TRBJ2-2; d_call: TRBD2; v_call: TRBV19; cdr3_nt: TGTGCCAGTAGTATGGGGGGGGCCGGGGAGCTGTTTTTT; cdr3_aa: CASSMGGAGELFF
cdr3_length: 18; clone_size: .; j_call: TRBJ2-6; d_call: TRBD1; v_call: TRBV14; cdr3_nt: TGTGCCAGCAGGGAGGGACAGGGGGCGTTTCGTGGGGCCAACGTCCTGACTTTC; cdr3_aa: CASREGQGAFRGANVLTF
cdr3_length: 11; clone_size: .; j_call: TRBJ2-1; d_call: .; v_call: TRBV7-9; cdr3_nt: TGTGCCAGCAGCCCCGGGAATGAGCAGTTCTTC; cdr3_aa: CASSPGNEQFF
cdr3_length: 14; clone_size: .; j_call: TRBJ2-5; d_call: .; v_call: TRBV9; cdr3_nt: TGTGCCAGCAGCGTAGGCGGAGAGGGGGAGACCCAGTACTTC; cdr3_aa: CASSVGGEGETQYF
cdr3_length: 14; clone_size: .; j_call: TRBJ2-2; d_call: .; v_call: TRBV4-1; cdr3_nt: TGCGCCAGCAGCCGAGGACAGCAGGCCGGGGAGCTGTTTTTT; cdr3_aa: CASSRGQQAGELFF
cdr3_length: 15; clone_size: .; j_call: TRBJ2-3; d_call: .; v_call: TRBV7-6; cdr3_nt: TGTGCCAGCAGTCGTACAGGGATGGGGGCAGATACGCAGTATTTT; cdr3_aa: CASSRTGMGADTQYF
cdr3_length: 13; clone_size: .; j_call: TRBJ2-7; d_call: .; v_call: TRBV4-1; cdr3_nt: TGCGCCAGCAGCCAAAGTGGTGGAGGGGAGCAGTACTTC; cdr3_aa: CASSQSGGGEQYF
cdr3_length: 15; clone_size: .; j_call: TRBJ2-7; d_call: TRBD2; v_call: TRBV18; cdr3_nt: TGTGCCAGCTCACCACCAGTCGGGGGGTCCTACGAGCAGTACTTC; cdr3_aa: CASSPPVGGSYEQYF
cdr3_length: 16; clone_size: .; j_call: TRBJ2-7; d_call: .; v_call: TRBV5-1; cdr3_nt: TGCGCCAGCAGCTTGGGGAACAGTTACCTTTACTACGAGCAGTACTTC; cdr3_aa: CASSLGNSYLYYEQYF
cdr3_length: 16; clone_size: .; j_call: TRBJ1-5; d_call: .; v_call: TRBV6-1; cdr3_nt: TGTGCCAGCAGTGAAGCCTTTTGGGGAAACAATCAGCCCCAGCATTTT; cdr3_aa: CASSEAFWGNNQPQHF
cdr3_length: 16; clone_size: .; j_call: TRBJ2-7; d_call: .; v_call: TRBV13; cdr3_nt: TGTGCCAGCAGCTTAAGCCCGGGGAAAAGCTCCTACGAGCAGTACTTC; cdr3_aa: CASSLSPGKSSYEQYF
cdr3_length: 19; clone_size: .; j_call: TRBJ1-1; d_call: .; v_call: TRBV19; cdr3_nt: TGTGCCAGTAGTATAGAGGGGGATTTGGGAAATTTCGGAATCACTGAAGCTTTCTTT; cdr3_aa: CASSIEGDLGNFGITEAFF
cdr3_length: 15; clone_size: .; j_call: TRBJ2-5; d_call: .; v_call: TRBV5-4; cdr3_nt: TGTGCCAGCAGCTTTTCCCTAGCGCCTGGGGAGACCCAGTACTTC; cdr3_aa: CASSFSLAPGETQYF
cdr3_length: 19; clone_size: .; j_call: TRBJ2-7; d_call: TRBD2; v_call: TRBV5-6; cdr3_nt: TGTGCCAGCAGCTCAGCCGGGACTAGCGGGAGCCTCCTCTCCTACGAGCAGTACTTC; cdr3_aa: CASSSAGTSGSLLSYEQYF
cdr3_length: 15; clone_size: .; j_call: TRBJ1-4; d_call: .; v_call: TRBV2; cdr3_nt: TGTGCCAGCACCAGTATGGCAGGCTCCCATGAAAAACTGTTTTTT; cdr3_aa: CASTSMAGSHEKLFF
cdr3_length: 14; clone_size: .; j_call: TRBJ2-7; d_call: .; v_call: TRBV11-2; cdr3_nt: TGTGCCAGCAGCTATTCCGAGGGTTGGTACGAGCAGTACTTC; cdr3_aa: CASSYSEGWYEQYF
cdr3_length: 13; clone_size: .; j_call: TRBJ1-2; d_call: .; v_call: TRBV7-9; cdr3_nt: TGTGCCAGCAGCCAGCAAGACTCTAGTGGCTACACCTTC; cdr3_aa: CASSQQDSSGYTF
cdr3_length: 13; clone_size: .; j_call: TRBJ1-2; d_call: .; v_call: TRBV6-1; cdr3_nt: TGTGCCAGCAGTGAAGCCATGTCGTATGGCTACACCTTC; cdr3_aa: CASSEAMSYGYTF
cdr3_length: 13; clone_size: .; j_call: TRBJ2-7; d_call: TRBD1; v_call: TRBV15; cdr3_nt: TGTGCCACCAGGGGGCAGGGGGCGCGGGAGCAGTACTTC; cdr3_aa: CATRGQGAREQYF
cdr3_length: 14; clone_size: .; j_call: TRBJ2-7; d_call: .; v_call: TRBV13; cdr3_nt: TGTGCCAGCAGCTTGGGCGGGCGCGTGTACGAGCAGTACTTC; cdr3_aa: CASSLGGRVYEQYF
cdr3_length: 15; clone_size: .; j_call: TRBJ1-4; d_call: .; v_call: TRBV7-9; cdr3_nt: TGTGCCAGCAGCTTAACAGGGTGGAGGGAGGAAAAACTGTTTTTT; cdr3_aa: CASSLTGWREEKLFF
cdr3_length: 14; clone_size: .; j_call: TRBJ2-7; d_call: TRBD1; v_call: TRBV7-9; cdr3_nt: TGTGCCAGCAGCCCCGGGACAGGGCTCGACGAGCAGTACTTC; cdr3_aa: CASSPGTGLDEQYF
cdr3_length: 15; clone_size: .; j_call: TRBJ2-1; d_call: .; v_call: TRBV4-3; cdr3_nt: TGCGCCAGCAGCCCCGGGGGTAGGGCCCCCCATGAGCAGTTCTTC; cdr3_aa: CASSPGGRAPHEQFF
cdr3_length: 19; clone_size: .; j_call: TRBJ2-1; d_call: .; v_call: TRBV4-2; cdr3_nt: TGTGCCAGCAGCCAAGAAGAGGTCCGACAAGACCGCTCCTACAATGAGCAGTTCTTC; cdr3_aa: CASSQEEVRQDRSYNEQFF
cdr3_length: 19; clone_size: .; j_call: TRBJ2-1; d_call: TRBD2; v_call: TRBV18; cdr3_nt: TGTGCCAGCTCACCCCCGTGGCTAGCGGGACCTAACGCTGGGGATGAGCAGTTCTTC; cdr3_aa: CASSPPWLAGPNAGDEQFF
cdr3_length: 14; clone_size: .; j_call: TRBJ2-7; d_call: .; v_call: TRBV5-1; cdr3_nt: TGCGCCAGCAGCTATAAGACAGGAGCCTACGAGCAGTACTTC; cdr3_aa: CASSYKTGAYEQYF
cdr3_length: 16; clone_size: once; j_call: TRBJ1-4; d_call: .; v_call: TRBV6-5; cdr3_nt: TGTGCCAGCAGTTACTCAAGGACAGCCACACCGGAAAAACTGTTTTTT; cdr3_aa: CASSYSRTATPEKLFF
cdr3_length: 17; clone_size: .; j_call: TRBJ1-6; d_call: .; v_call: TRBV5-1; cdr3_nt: TGCGCCAGCAGCTTGTTAGACTCGAGCTCCTATAATTCACCCCTCCACTTT; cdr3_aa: CASSLLDSSSYNSPLHF
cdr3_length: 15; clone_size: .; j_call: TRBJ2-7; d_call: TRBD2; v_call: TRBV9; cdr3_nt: TGTGCCAGCAGCGTAGCGCCAGCGGGGGGGTACGAGCAGTACTTC; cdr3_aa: CASSVAPAGGYEQYF
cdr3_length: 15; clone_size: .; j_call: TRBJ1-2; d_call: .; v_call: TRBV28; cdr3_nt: TGTGCCAGCAGTTTTCCCGGCAGGCAGGACGGAGGCTACACCTTC; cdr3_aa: CASSFPGRQDGGYTF
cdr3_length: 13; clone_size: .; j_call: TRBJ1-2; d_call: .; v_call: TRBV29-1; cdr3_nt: TGCAGCGTTGAACTCGGACCGCTCTATGGCTACACCTTC; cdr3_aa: CSVELGPLYGYTF
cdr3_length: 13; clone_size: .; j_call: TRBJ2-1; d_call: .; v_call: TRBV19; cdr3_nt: TGTGCCAGTAGTATTGGCTCCTACAATGAGCAGTTCTTC; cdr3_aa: CASSIGSYNEQFF
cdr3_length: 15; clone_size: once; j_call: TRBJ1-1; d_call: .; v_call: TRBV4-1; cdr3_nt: TGCGCCAGCAGCCAAGATAGTTGGGGGGACACTGAAGCTTTCTTT; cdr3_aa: CASSQDSWGDTEAFF
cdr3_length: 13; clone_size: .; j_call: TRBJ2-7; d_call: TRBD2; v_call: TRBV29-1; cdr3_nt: TGCAGCGTTGAACTAGCGGGAGGCTACGAGCAGTACTTC; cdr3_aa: CSVELAGGYEQYF
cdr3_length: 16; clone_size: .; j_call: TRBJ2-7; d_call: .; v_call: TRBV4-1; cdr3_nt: TGCGCCAGCAGCCAAGATTTGGCCTACCCGAACTACGAGCAGTACTTC; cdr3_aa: CASSQDLAYPNYEQYF
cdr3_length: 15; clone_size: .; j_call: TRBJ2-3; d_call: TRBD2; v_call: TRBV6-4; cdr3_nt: TGTGCCAGCAGTGCCGGGACTAGCGGGGCAGATACGCAGTATTTT; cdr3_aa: CASSAGTSGADTQYF
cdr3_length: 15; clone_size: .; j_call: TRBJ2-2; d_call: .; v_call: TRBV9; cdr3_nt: TGTGCCAGCAGCGTAGGGGGAGGCAGGGCCGGGGAGCTGTTTTTT; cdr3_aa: CASSVGGGRAGELFF
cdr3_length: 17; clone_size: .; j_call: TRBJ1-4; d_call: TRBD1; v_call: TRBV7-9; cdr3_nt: TGTGCCAGCAGCTTAACAGGCAGGGGGCGGACTAATGAAAAACTGTTTTTT; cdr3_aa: CASSLTGRGRTNEKLFF
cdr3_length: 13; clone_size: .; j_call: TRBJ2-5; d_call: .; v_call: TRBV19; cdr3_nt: TGTGCCAGTAGTACCAGTCCTGGGGAGACCCAGTACTTC; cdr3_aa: CASSTSPGETQYF
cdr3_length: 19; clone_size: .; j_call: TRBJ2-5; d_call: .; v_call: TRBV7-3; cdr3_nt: TGTGCCAGCAGCTTAAGGGGACCAGTTGGCGGCGGGCTCTCGGAGACCCAGTACTTC; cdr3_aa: CASSLRGPVGGGLSETQYF
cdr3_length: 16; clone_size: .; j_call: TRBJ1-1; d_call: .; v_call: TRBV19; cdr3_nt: TGTGCCAGTAGTTGGGACGCCCAAAATAGGGACACTGAAGCTTTCTTT; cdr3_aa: CASSWDAQNRDTEAFF
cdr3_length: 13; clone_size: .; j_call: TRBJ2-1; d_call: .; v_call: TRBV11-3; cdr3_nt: TGTGCCAGCAACCCGGGGGCTTACAATGAGCAGTTCTTC; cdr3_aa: CASNPGAYNEQFF
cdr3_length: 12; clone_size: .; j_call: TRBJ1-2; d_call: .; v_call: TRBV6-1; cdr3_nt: TGTGCCAGCAGTGGAGGTGACTATGGCTACACCTTC; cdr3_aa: CASSGGDYGYTF
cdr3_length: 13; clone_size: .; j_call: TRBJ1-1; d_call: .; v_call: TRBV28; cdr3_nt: TGTGCCAGCAGTTTAGGGCAGGGGACTGAAGCTTTCTTT; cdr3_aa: CASSLGQGTEAFF